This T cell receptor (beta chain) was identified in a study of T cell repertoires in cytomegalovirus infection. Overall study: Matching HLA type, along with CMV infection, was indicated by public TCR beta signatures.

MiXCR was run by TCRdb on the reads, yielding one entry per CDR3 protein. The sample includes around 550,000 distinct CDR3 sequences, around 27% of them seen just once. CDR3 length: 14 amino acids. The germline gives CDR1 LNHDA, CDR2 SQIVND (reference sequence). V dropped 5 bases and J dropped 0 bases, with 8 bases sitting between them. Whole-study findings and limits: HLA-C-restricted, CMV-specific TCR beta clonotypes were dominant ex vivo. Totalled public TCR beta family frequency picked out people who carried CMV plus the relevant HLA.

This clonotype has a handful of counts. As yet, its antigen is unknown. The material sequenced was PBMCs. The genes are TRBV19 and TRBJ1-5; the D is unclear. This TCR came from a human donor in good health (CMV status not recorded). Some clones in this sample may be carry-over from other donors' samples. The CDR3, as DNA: TGTGCCAGTAGTGCCCTGTATAGCAATCAGCCCCAGCATTTT. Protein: CASSALYSNQPQHF.